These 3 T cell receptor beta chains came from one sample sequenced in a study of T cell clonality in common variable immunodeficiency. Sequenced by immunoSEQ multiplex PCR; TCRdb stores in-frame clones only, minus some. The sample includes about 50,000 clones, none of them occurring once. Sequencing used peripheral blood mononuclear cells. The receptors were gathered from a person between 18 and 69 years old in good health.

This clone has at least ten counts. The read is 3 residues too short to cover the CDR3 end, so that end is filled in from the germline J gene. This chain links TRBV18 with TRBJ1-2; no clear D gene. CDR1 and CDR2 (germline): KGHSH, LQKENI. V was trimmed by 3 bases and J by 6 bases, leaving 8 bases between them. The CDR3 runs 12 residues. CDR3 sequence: CASSPYGDGYTF. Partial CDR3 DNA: TGTGCCAGCTCACCGTACGGGGATGGC.

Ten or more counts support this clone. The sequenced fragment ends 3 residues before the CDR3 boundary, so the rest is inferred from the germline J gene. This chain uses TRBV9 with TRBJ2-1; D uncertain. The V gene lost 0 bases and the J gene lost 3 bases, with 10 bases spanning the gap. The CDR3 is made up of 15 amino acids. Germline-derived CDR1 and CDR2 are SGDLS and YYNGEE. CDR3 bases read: TGTGCCAGCAGCGTAGAGGGCATCCACTACAATGAG. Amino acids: CASSVEGIHYNE. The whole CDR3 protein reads CASSVEGIHYNEQFF.

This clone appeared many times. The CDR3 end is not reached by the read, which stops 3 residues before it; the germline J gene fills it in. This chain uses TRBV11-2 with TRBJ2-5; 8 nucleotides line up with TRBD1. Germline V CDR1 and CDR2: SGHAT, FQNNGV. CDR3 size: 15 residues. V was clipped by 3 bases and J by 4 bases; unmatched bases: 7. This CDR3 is CASSFGQGQGETQYF. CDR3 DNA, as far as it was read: TGTGCCAGCAGCTTCGGACAGGGTCAAGGAGAGACC.